Sequencing of this TCR beta chain was carried out in a study of cytomegalovirus exposure and HLA in healthy donors. Amplification used 60 Vbeta primers and 13 Jbeta primers. Assay used: immunoSEQ multiplex PCR; TCRdb lists only in-frame clones, some missing. Of under 200,000 clones in the sample, about 79% are singletons; the top ten hold about 14%. A word on this clone: What it recognizes is unknown.

Overall study results and limits: In a later analysis, at a false discovery rate of 0.05, roughly 17,000 TCR beta sequences matched HLA alleles.

The sequencing sample was made of PBMCs. The TCR comes from a man in his forties or fifties in good health and CMV-seropositive.

Here the CDR3 reads CASSLAETADNEQFF. The DNA of the CDR3 is TGTGCCAGCAGCTTAGCGGAGACAGCCGACAATGAGCAGTTCTTC. The chain links TRBV7-8 to TRBJ2-1; tentative D call: TRBD1 (5 bases). Trimming removed 0 bases from V and 5 bases from J, with 11 bases in between. The CDR3 is made up of 15 amino acids. CDR1 is SGHVS, CDR2 FQNEAQ, per germline. Together with reference TRBV7-8 and TRBJ2-1, the CDR3 gives the full variable domain: GAGVSQSPRYKVAKRGQDVALRCDPISGHVSLFWYQQALGQGPEFLTYFQNEAQLDKSGLPSDRFFAERPEGSVSTLKIQRTQQEDSAVYLCASSLAETADNEQFFGPGTRLTVL.